This T cell receptor beta chain was recorded in a study of cytomegalovirus exposure and HLA in healthy donors. Study in general: The roughly 120 validation repertoires were reported in a later analysis to have been generated on the same platform as the 666 first-cohort repertoires.

Measured with immunoSEQ multiplex PCR; TCRdb has only the in-frame clones, and not every one. The table lists roughly 62,000 clones, about 94% of them singletons, with approximately 2.3% in the top ten. Concerning this clone: Its antigen is not known.

Study-wide points: As was reported, the classifier diagnosed cytomegalovirus status with high specificity and sensitivity. In vitro testing confirmed a few CMV-associated chains as specific for CMV antigens. Overall, under 200 TCR beta chains were annotated as cytomegalovirus-associated.

The sample was PBMCs. The source is a man aged 18 to 29 in good health and CMV-seronegative.

CDR3 nucleotides: TGTGCCACGGGGACAGGGGGCCTCGGTAATGAAAAACTGTTTTTT. This encodes CATGTGGLGNEKLFF. The chain carries TRBV25-1 and TRBJ1-4; TRBD1 matches 12 bases. The germline V gene encodes CDR1 MGHDK and CDR2 SYGVNS. The CDR3 has 15 amino acids. V dropped 10 bases and J dropped 4; count of bases not matched to a gene: 7.